Following are 18 T cell receptor beta chains from one sample sequenced in a study of blood T cells in healthy people across ages. Combining a sample-barcoded 5' primer with a J-beta primer mix, a second PCR ran for about 7 to 11 cycles. MiXCR was run by TCRdb on the 5' RACE reads, yielding one entry per CDR3 protein. Here the sample spans 550,000 to 700,000 distinct CDR3 sequences, roughly 29% being singletons. The source material was blood. The receptors originated from a woman aged 70-85 years in good health.

In its sample, this clonotype was seen a few times. V and J are TRBV5-1 and TRBJ2-5; unclear D gene. The germline gives CDR1 SGHRS, CDR2 YFSETQ. The CDR3 length is 16 residues. V lost 2 bases and J lost 2, with 16 bases in between. CDR3 amino acids: CASSLLGLGHQETQYF. In DNA, the CDR3 is TGCGCCAGCAGCTTATTGGGTCTAGGGCATCAAGAGACCCAGTACTTC.

The CDR3 nucleotides read TGTGCCAGCAGTTACCTCCAGGGGGCGGACCACAATGAGCAGTTCTTC. Translation: CASSYLQGADHNEQFF. The chain couples TRBV6-2 or TRBV6-3 to TRBJ2-1, with 8 bases matching TRBD1. Per germline, CDR1 MNHEY and CDR2 SVGEGT. V trimming: 2 bases; J trimming: 5 bases; junction bases outside the gene matches: 8. This CDR3 contains 16 residues.

This clonotype was found once. A much larger clonotype is one base distant, so this may be a read error. V is TRBV2 and J is TRBJ2-5, with TRBD1 identical over 7 bases. Looked up from germline, CDR1 is SNHLY and CDR2 is FYNNEI. This CDR3 comprises 14 residues. CDR3 DNA sequence: TGTACCAGCGACAGGACAGGCCAGGAAGGGACCCAGTACTTC. Amino acid sequence: CTSDRTGQEGTQYF.

Regarding this clonotype: One junction end disagrees with the germline gene, perhaps due to a read error. CDR3 sequence: CAGSFARASTDTQYF. The CDR3 DNA sequence: TGTGCCGGCAGTTTCGCGCGGGCTAGCACAGATACGCAGTATTTT. The chain is built from TRBV12-3 or TRBV12-4 and TRBJ2-3; D is possibly TRBD2 (5 bases). The CDR3 is 15 amino acids.

In regard to this clonotype: At one end the junction does not follow the germline gene, possibly because of a read error. The chain joins TRBV25-1 to TRBJ1-6; D is unclear. This CDR3 spans 17 amino acids. Germline assignment: CDR1 MGHDK and CDR2 SYGVNS. The CDR3, as DNA: TGTGCCGGCAGTGAAATGGTTGGAGGGTCAAGAAATTCACCCCTCCACTTT. Encoded protein: CAGSEMVGGSRNSPLHF.

V gene TRBV3-1 combines with J gene TRBJ2-4; D tentatively reads TRBD1 or TRBD2 (5 bases each). Deletions cut 2 bases from V and 0 bases from J, with 17 bases between. From germline, CDR1 is LGHDT and CDR2 YNNKEL (reference sequence). The CDR3 is made up of 18 amino acids. CDR3 nucleotide sequence: TGTGCCAGCAGCCAAAGGCAGGGAGCCGCTGGAGCCAAAAACATTCAGTACTTC. This encodes CASSQRQGAAGAKNIQYF. Full variable domain (outside the CDR3, taken from reference TRBV3-1 and TRBJ2-4): DTAVSQTPKYLVTQMGNDKSIKCEQNLGHDTMYWYKQDSKKFLKIMFSYNNKELIINETVPNRFSPKSPDKAHLNLHINSLELGDSAVYFCASSQRQGAAGAKNIQYFGAGTRLSVL.

The chain links TRBV29-1 to TRBJ1-2; D call uncertain. Trimming removed 0 bases from V and 2 bases from J, with 13 bases in between. CDR1 is SQVTM and CDR2 is ANQGSEA in the germline V gene. The CDR3 covers 15 residues. CDR3 region: CSVEDRAGHNYGYTF. The DNA for the CDR3 is TGCAGCGTTGAAGATCGGGCAGGCCACAACTATGGCTACACCTTC.

V gene TRBV6-5 combines with J gene TRBJ1-4; 9 nucleotides agree with TRBD1. Germline trimming cut 6 bases from V and 4 bases from J; bases unmatched to any gene: 6. The CDR3 contains 15 residues. Germline V lookup: CDR1 MNHEY, CDR2 SVGAGI. In nucleotides, the CDR3 is TGTGCCAGCAGCATGACAGGGGGACTTAATGAAAAACTGTTTTTT. It translates to CASSMTGGLNEKLFF.

The chain employs TRBV7-8 and TRBJ2-1; 7 bases are shared with TRBD2. CDR1 is SGHVS and CDR2 is FQNEAQ in the germline V gene. There are 15 residues in the CDR3. Trimming at V came to 3 bases and at J to 6 bases, leaving 8 bases not matched to a gene. The CDR3 DNA reads as TGTGCCAGCAGCTTGACGGGACTACCAGGCAATGAGCAGTTCTTC. Its protein is CASSLTGLPGNEQFF.

CDR3 sequence reads: CASSQVEVAGANVLTF. The DNA of the CDR3 is TGCGCCAGCAGCCAAGTCGAAGTGGCTGGGGCCAACGTCCTGACTTTC. The chain couples TRBV4-3 to TRBJ2-6; no clear D. Germline V gene sequence: CDR1 LGHNA, CDR2 YSLEER. CDR3 length: 16 residues. V lost 1 base, J lost 2 bases, and 9 bases lay in between.

This clonotype was counted only a few times. The chain couples TRBV7-9 to TRBJ2-7; 9 bases fit TRBD1. The CDR3 runs to 14 residues. Germline V CDR1 and CDR2: SEHNR, FQNEAQ (reference sequence). The J segment lost 7 bases and the V segment lost 3 bases, leaving 7 bases of the junction unmatched. In DNA form, the CDR3 reads TGTGCCAGCAGCTTTCCGGACAGGGGCGATGAGCAGTACTTC. Protein product: CASSFPDRGDEQYF.

The rearrangement uses TRBV24-1 and TRBJ2-5; 7 positions match TRBD1. The J call is doubtful: the DNA matches TRBJ2-1 better. The CDR3 is made up of 15 amino acids. Germline CDR1 is KGHDR and CDR2 is SFDVKD. CDR3 loop: CATSYSGTDINEQFF. CDR3 in DNA: TGTGCCACCAGTTACTCCGGGACAGATATCAATGAGCAGTTCTTC.

This clonotype was detected only a few times. V usage is TRBV12-3 or TRBV12-4 and J usage is TRBJ2-2; the D gene is possibly TRBD1 (6 bases). CDR3 length: 14 amino acids. The V and J ends lost 6 bases and 2 bases respectively, with 10 bases between them. The CDR3 loop reads CASRGDINTGELFF. Here the CDR3 DNA reads TGTGCCAGCAGGGGGGACATTAACACCGGGGAGCTGTTTTTT.

This rearrangement joins TRBV6-5 to TRBJ1-1, with a weak D call TRBD1 (5 bases). The CDR3 has 15 residues. Trimming shortened V by 6 bases and J by 2 bases, and 16 bases separated the two germline ends. Germline V gene sequence: CDR1 MNHEY, CDR2 SVGAGI. This chain's CDR3 is CASRSGDGINTEAFF. DNA of the CDR3: TGTGCCAGCAGGAGTGGGGACGGAATAAACACTGAAGCTTTCTTT.

This clonotype was found a few times. This chain connects TRBV27 to TRBJ1-3, with D possibly matching TRBD1 (5 bases). Trimming removed 5 bases at V and 4 bases at J, with 15 bases between. The CDR3 has 15 residues. From germline, CDR1 is MNHEY and CDR2 SMNVEV (reference sequence). The CDR3 sequence: CASSPSGGRGNTIYF. Written as DNA, the CDR3 is TGTGCCAGCAGTCCCTCGGGGGGACGGGGAAACACCATATATTTT.

This clonotype was detected only a few times. The CDR3 reads CASSPLRGATQETQYF. The CDR3 DNA follows: TGTGCCAGCAGCCCTCTGCGAGGGGCGACCCAAGAGACCCAGTACTTC. The chain has TRBV12-3 or TRBV12-4 and TRBJ2-5, with D perhaps given as TRBD1 or TRBD2 (5 bases each). This CDR3 has 16 residues. The V gene lost 6 bases and the J gene lost 1 base, with 18 bases spanning the gap.

V and J are TRBV6-5 and TRBJ1-2, with TRBD1 as a possible D gene (5 bases). Trimming removed 5 bases from V and 6 bases from J, with 13 bases in between. The CDR3 consists of 13 residues. Germline assignment: CDR1 MNHEY and CDR2 SVGAGI. The CDR3 bases are TGTGCCAGCAGTACGACAGTTTCTAATGGCTACACCTTC. This sequence encodes CASSTTVSNGYTF.

There are a few counts of this clonotype. V gene TRBV11-2 combines with J gene TRBJ2-2, with D unresolved. V lost 3 bases, J lost 7 bases, and 12 bases lay in between. Looked up from germline, CDR1 is SGHAT and CDR2 is FQNNGV. This CDR3 has 14 amino acids. The CDR3 here is CASSFPGRIGELFF. The CDR3 DNA reads TGTGCCAGCAGCTTCCCCGGGCGCATCGGGGAGCTGTTTTTT.